This T cell receptor (beta chain) was profiled in a study of cytomegalovirus exposure and HLA in healthy donors (dated by TCRdb to 2015 to 2018). Regarding the complete study: In an earlier analysis of some 610 of the donors, approximately 260 Gb of sequence data and approximately 100 million unique TCR beta sequences from approximately 180 million T cells were reported. Roughly 5 DR-DQ haplotypes were treated as single units for association and clustering because of strong linkage in the cohort. Among the roughly 400 genotyped donors, around 81% belonged to the genetic ancestry cluster associated with self-reported Caucasian donors. The T cell repertoires of several hundred subjects were profiled by immunosequencing and related to cytomegalovirus serostatus. A separate validation cohort of approximately 120 different subjects was used in addition to the roughly 720-subject first cohort. Typing coverage differed by locus: A, B, C, DRB1 and DQB1 were typed in roughly 629-630 donors, DQA1 in about 510, DPA1 in 600 to 610, and DPB1 in 472. The study was designed to test whether signatures of past pathogen exposure could be identified by cataloging public T cell receptors. To predict cytomegalovirus infection status, the study combined high-throughput TCR immunosequencing, statistical association of individual TCRs with disease status, and machine learning. A later analysis re-analyzed previously published TCR beta repertoires from 660 or so donors and added high-resolution HLA genotyping to study TCR occurrence patterns. In an earlier analysis of 500 to 650 of the donors, high-throughput TCR beta sequencing was used to judge whether each TCR beta V gene segment behaved as functional or pseudogenic. Rather than using new phenotypic data, the later analysis identified candidate immune exposures from TCR beta sequences and from how often those sequences occurred across donors. Donor age, sex, ethnicity and CMV serostatus were compiled alongside the repertoire data. Roughly 300 gigabases of sequencing data and tens of millions of unique TCR sequences were included in an early release covering 550 to 650 HLA-typed donors. Every discovery cohort repertoire had been produced on one sequencing platform. HLA typing included class I and class II loci at four-digit resolution. Genome-wide SNP genotypes for about three fifths of the roughly 670 donors were used in a later genetic analysis, which treated that subset as a discovery cohort. On average, around 240,000 unique TCR beta nucleotide sequences were sequenced per donor among a few hundred genotyped donors of the cohort, with 15% to 20% of those sequences being non-productive. Paper-wide results and their limitations: In a later genetic analysis, a missense DCLRE1C variant was associated with V-gene and J-gene trimming of TCR beta chains, and the association was replicated in an independent cohort. The authors suggested that the approach could potentially be extended to other disease states and immunological phenotypes. Across donors, most TCR sequences were observed very rarely, whereas some public TCRs were present in many individuals. Roughly uniform sequencing depth across donors was assumed in presence/absence analyses, although this assumption may not hold. The study listed 164 TCR beta chains as associated with cytomegalovirus. Compared with equally common non-associated chains, HLA-associated TCR beta chains in a later analysis were more clonally expanded and had lower generation probabilities. Some IMGT-functional V segments, including TRBV6-2 and TRBV6-3, could not be distinguished by the 87-base-pair reads and were therefore excluded. An earlier analysis of 587 of the donors showed that most TCR beta V segments appeared in productive rearrangements either about 90% or about 30% of the time, which broadly matched IMGT annotations. According to a later genetic analysis, donors in an Asian-associated ancestry cluster had fewer N-insertions in productive TCRs than the roughly 670-donor mean. The classifier was reported to diagnose cytomegalovirus status with high specificity and sensitivity in both the original and validation cohorts. When HLA alleles, especially DR and DQ, strongly co-occurred, TCR associations were difficult to assign to individual alleles. In this cohort, only TCR beta chains were sequenced, and detectable features were limited by the absence of alpha or paired-chain data. Linkage disequilibrium might explain the correlated functional status among segregating V segments, but an unknown experimental factor could not be excluded. Because some donors lacked HLA typing at each locus, the association tests relied only on the typed subset. A further reported finding was that TCR beta sequences accurately predicted the HLA-A and HLA-B alleles for most subjects in the first cohort. A later analysis reported that several top co-occurrence clusters appeared linked to parvovirus B19, influenza, CMV and Epstein-Barr virus. A cluster of highly shared sequence variants was judged likely to represent a technical artifact of the sequencing pipeline. Specific HLA alleles were associated with over 15,000 TCR beta sequences at a false discovery rate of 0.05 in a later analysis. Because counts were too low, about 18 rarely observed V segments, including chromosome 9 orphons, were excluded from the earlier analysis of several hundred of the donors. The only immune exposure information available for the cohort was CMV serostatus. A later analysis found that most CMV-associated TCR beta chains appeared HLA-restricted, with HLA associations seemingly driven largely by CMV exposure. In vitro tests confirmed that three of the cytomegalovirus-associated TCR beta chains recognize cytomegalovirus antigens. A later analysis found that TCR association rates varied across HLA loci, with DRB1 alleles showing the most associated TCRs and HLA-C alleles the fewest.

Libraries were built with the immunoSEQ multiplex PCR assay. The multiplex PCR relied on a mix of 60 forward primers for TCR Vbeta segments and 13 reverse primers for TCR Jbeta segments. Amplification of the CDR3 region of rearranged TCR beta genes was performed with a multiplex PCR assay on genomic DNA. The amplified TCR beta libraries were sequenced on the Illumina HiSeq System as 87-base-pair reads. The authors processed their data as follows. A later analysis counted 75 million to 100 million unique TCR beta chains across the 650 to 700 repertoires, and around 12 million of these chains were shared by at least two donors. To remove PCR and sequencing errors, raw reads were error-corrected and collapsed into unique sequences using a nearest-neighbor algorithm that merged closely related sequences. Alignment of CDR3 sequences to IMGT reference sequences was used to assign V, D and J gene segments. For a sequence to be retained, a match of at least six nucleotides to both a V gene segment and a J gene segment was required. A rearrangement was called productive if the CDR3 had no stop codons and remained in frame with V and J, and every other rearrangement was called non-productive. Following IMGT convention, CDR3 was defined as the stretch from the second conserved V-encoded cysteine to the conserved J-encoded phenylalanine. The earlier analysis of about 530 of the donors excluded any sequence lacking an unambiguous match to a single V gene segment. In an earlier analysis of approximately 500 of the donors, a V segment was called functional when productive rearrangements were above 56.7%, and segregating when the standard deviation between donors exceeded 5%. To diagnose cytomegalovirus status from the catalog of TCR beta chain sequences, a statistical classification framework was built. In a later analysis, V and J genes were assigned by comparing TCR nucleotide sequences against IMGT/GENE-DB human TR gene sequences. Using the TCRdist pipeline, a later analysis assigned CDR3 sequences along with most-parsimonious VDJ recombination scenarios. In a later analysis, each TCR beta chain was defined by its CDR3 amino acid sequence together with its V-gene family, and reads lacking a unique V-gene family were excluded. In a later analysis, a few hundred highly shared, low-generation-probability nucleotide sequences were removed to address suspected cross-contamination and a sequencing artifact. For each public chain, a later analysis derived a clonal expansion index from normalized ranks of inferred template counts within each repertoire. Generation probabilities in a later analysis came from a VDJ recombination model fitted to out-of-frame rearrangements, and those results were checked against IGoR. In a later analysis, hypergeometric tests were used to score TCR-TCR, TCR-HLA and TCR-CMV co-occurrence, with a repertoire-size bias correction applied to TCR pairs. False discovery rates were estimated in a later analysis by permuting HLA or CMV assignments 20 times. In a later analysis, co-occurring TCRs were grouped with DBSCAN, and TCRdist sequence similarity was added when clustering was performed within HLA-allele-positive subsets. Repertoires with fewer than 30,000 or more than 120,000 public chains, plus five repertoires with anomalous nucleotide sharing, were excluded from co-occurrence clustering. TCRdb retrieved this table from immuneACCESS and kept in-frame rearrangements only. Not all clones are present; in checked studies, unresolved V genes account for under half, and no reason is known for the remainder. The D gene and trimming were derived from the DNA, and the V and J assignments and clone size from that table. The sample table lists roughly 180,000 clones, around 79% of them with a count of one. The ten largest clones capture around 2.5% of the sample.

Trimming at the junction amounts to 2 bases on V and 6 bases on J, and the germline ends lie 5 bases apart. Including cysteine and phenylalanine, the CDR3 has 13 amino acids. CDR3 DNA only is kept here, 39 bases in frame from base 1. Looking up the germline V gene yields CDR1 MGHRA and CDR2 YSYEKL. On this clone itself: It has no known antigen specificity. Per-nucleotide qualities are absent, and no much larger clonotype sits a single base away. This sample includes further DNA sequences coding for the same CDR3.

The cohort was made up of hundreds of healthy bone marrow donors. At the time of sampling, every cohort member was nominally healthy, though immune exposures that went unrecorded were likely present. The donor tested CMV seronegative, placing the donor among the roughly 400 seronegative members of the cohort. Every donor gave a peripheral blood sample, and the peripheral blood mononuclear cells from that sample were used for TCR beta sequencing. Genomic DNA was extracted from the blood cell samples with the Qiagen DNeasy Blood Extraction Kit. The source is a female donor in good health and CMV-seronegative. The sequencing sample was made of PBMCs. The rearranged segments are TRBV4-1 and TRBJ1-6; TRBD1 is a weak D gene call, 5 bases matching. This receptor has the CDR3 CASSQQGNSPLHF. The sequence in DNA is TGCGCCAGCAGCCAACAGGGTAATTCACCCCTCCACTTT.